The TCR beta chain under discussion was sequenced for a study of cytomegalovirus exposure and HLA in healthy donors. Study observations and caveats: Researchers counted 164 TCR beta chains as cytomegalovirus-associated. V- and J-gene trimming in TCR beta was tied to a missense DCLRE1C variant by an analysis performed later.

Germline V gives CDR1 MNHEY, CDR2 SMNVEV (reference sequence). This CDR3 spans 16 amino acids. With 5 bases removed from V and 5 bases from J, the gap between germline ends came to 16 bases. Points on this clone: The antigen is not known.

Use of 60 Vbeta and 13 Jbeta primers characterized the PCR. Repertoires were generated with immunoSEQ multiplex PCR, while TCRdb's copy carries only in-frame clones and drops some. The repertoire has 98,000 or so clones, more than 75% of them found once; the top ten carry roughly 4.9%. Specimen: PBMCs. The clonotype originates from a woman between 18 and 30 years old in good health and CMV-seropositive. The genes are TRBV27 and TRBJ1-6; D possibly corresponds to TRBD1 (6 bases). This CDR3 reads CASSPTGPTDNSPLHF. For the CDR3, the DNA is TGTGCCAGCAGTCCGACAGGACCGACAGATAATTCACCCCTCCACTTT.